This T cell receptor (beta chain) appears in the sequencing data of a study of blood T cells in healthy people across ages. This clonotype was observed a handful of times. The CDR3 has 14 amino acids. The V end was cut by 3 bases, the J end by 3 bases, with 8 bases between. A second PCR of about 6 to 11 cycles used a sample-barcoded 5' primer and a J-beta primer mix. TCRdb reprocessed the 5' RACE reads via MiXCR and lists one record per CDR3 protein. There are 600,000 to 900,000 distinct CDR3 sequences in the sample; 20% to 30% occur only once, and around 3% lies in the top ten. In addition, the sample was reused for a study of T cells of mothers and their children. That investigation notes: The second PCR used the M1S primer, and this primer added sample barcodes and 2-4 random nucleotides. There was no detection of any persistent microchimeric T cell clones.

V is TRBV12-3 or TRBV12-4 and J is TRBJ2-2; D is unclear. The receptor was derived from a boy between 10 and 17 years old in good health. Material: blood. The CDR3 bases are TGTGCCAGCAGTTTGACTCTTTACACCGGGGAGCTGTTTTTT. Amino acids: CASSLTLYTGELFF.